The clone carrying this T cell receptor beta chain has a count of ten or more. Its antigen is undetermined. The data were obtained in a study of spatial heterogeneity in lung cancer. Study observations and caveats: Higher tumor mutation counts went along with higher counts of expanded intratumoral alpha and beta TCRs. Counts for ubiquitous and regional expanded TCRs went along with ubiquitous and regional nonsynonymous mutations, respectively.

The CDR3 length is 14 residues. Trimming stripped 1 base from V and 7 bases from J, with 10 bases between. Germline CDR1 is LGHDT and CDR2 is YNNKEL (reference sequence). The time point: sample taken at primary tumor resection. The donors were about 67 patients with non-small cell lung cancer that was early-stage and untreated. Unsorted whole RNA samples from tumor, nontumor lung or frozen PBMC were sequenced. TCRdb recomputed calls from the 5' RACE reads with MiXCR, one row per CDR3 protein. The data contain around 100,000 distinct CDR3 sequences, 4% to 4.5% of them singletons. Sequencing used lung tumor tissue, obtained at surgery. The V gene is TRBV3-1, the J gene TRBJ1-4; D is perhaps TRBD1 (5 bases). This clonotype originated in a male donor with early-stage non-small cell lung cancer. The CDR3 sequence is CASSQGQGREKLFF. CDR3 in DNA: TGTGCCAGCAGCCAAGGGCAGGGTCGTGAAAAACTGTTTTTT.